The T cell receptor beta chain under discussion was sequenced for a study of shared clonotypes between healthy human individuals. The test was conducted at deep level. The protocol was immunoSEQ multiplex PCR, while the TCRdb copy is restricted to in-frame clones and leaves out a portion. The sample holds about 580,000 clones, roughly 98% seen once. CD45RO-negative CD8 cells positively selected for CCR7 made up the naive population, which excluded terminally differentiated effector memory CD45RA+ cells. The CDR3 runs to 15 residues. The V end was cut by 5 bases, the J end by 3 bases, with 14 bases between. Germline CDR1 and CDR2: MNHEY and SVGAGI.

The material sequenced was naive CD8+ T cells sorted from blood. This chain links TRBV6-5 with TRBJ1-3; TRBD1 might be the D (6 bases). The receptor's source is a man aged 30-40 years in good health. CDR3 protein: CASSQDSGVGNTIYF. The CDR3 DNA is TGTGCCAGCAGTCAGGACAGTGGGGTTGGAAACACCATATATTTT.